This TCR beta chain was observed in a study of CD8+ T cells in alopecia areata. Overall study context: Tofacitinib administration to treated patients was oral, at 5 to 10 mg twice daily. Percent affected scalp area, the SALT score, rated treated patients' severity.

Indicated treatment: oral pan-JAK inhibitor, 5-10 mg twice daily. Sequencing templates came from extracted RNA that was reverse transcribed into cDNA. The data were produced by immunoSEQ multiplex PCR, yet TCRdb's version contains in-frame clones alone and is incomplete. The sample lists about 210,000 clones, less than 45% seen once, with roughly 0.45% in the top ten. Study-wide points: Higher clonality than in normal scalp was seen in lesional scalp, especially alopecia totalis/universalis.

This clone was seen a few times. Antigen unknown. Germline V lookup: CDR1 SGDLS, CDR2 YYNGEE. The CDR3 totals 16 residues. Trimming pared 3 bases from V and 5 bases from J, leaving 15 bases between. The chain combines TRBV9 with TRBJ2-6, with D maybe TRBD2 (6 bases). This receptor was obtained from a human donor with alopecia areata. Here the sequenced sample was CD4+ T cells sorted from blood, taken at roughly week 30, from a patient treated with tofacitinib. The CDR3 region is CASSAGDDVRANVLTF. The CDR3 DNA reads as TGTGCCAGCAGCGCGGGGGACGATGTTAGGGCCAACGTCCTGACTTTC.